These 6 T cell receptor beta chains originate from one sample sequenced in a study of CD8 T cells in Susac syndrome. An amount of RNA that ranged from about 0.45 to 1 ug was reverse transcribed with random hexamers. TCRdb ran MiXCR on the immunoSEQ multiplex PCR reads and lists one entry per CDR3 protein. The sample carries 300,000 or so distinct CDR3 sequences, 92% recorded once. Sequencing input: CD4+ T cells from PBMCs. The receptors were gathered from a human donor with multiple sclerosis.

The J gene is TRBJ2-1, the V gene TRBV12-3 or TRBV12-4, with a possible D match to TRBD1 (6 bases). The V end lost 3 bases, the J end lost 7 bases, and 10 bases lay between the germline ends. This CDR3 comprises 13 residues. This CDR3 is CASSFYRDNEQFF. For the CDR3, the DNA is TGTGCCAGCAGTTTCTACAGGGATAATGAGCAGTTCTTC.

The J gene is TRBJ2-7, the V gene TRBV7-2; 9 bases map to TRBD2. V was pared by 3 bases and J by 6 bases, with 9 bases of the junction left unmatched. Germline values: CDR1 SGHTA, CDR2 FQGNSA. This CDR3 comprises 15 residues. The CDR3 DNA reads TGTGCCAGCAGCTTTAGCGGGAGCCTCGGATCCGAGCAGTACTTC. It encodes CASSFSGSLGSEQYF.

This clonotype was counted a single time. The rearrangement uses TRBV25-1 and TRBJ2-7; D is undetermined. The CDR3 has 11 residues. In germline, CDR1 is MGHDK, CDR2 SYGVNS. Trimming removed 6 bases from V and 3 bases from J, with 6 bases in between. The CDR3 region has the DNA TGTGCCAGCAGAAACTTCTACGAGCAGTACTTC. Translated: CASRNFYEQYF.

CDR3 DNA sequence: TGTGCCAGCAGCTCAGAGGGGCTAGCGGGGGGCGAGCAGTACTTC. Translating gives CASSSEGLAGGEQYF. The V call is TRBV7-3, the J call TRBJ2-7; 11 bases fit TRBD2. V dropped 4 bases and J dropped 6; count of bases not matched to a gene: 8. This CDR3 has 15 residues. Looked up from germline, CDR1 is SGHTA and CDR2 is FQGTGA.

V gene TRBV7-2 combines with J gene TRBJ1-1; tentatively, D is TRBD1 (5 bases). This CDR3 contains 14 residues. V lost 5 bases to trimming and J lost 8 bases, with 18 bases between them. CDR1 and CDR2 (germline): SGHTA, FQGNSA. This CDR3 reads CASSPRQGTTEAFF. The CDR3, as DNA: TGTGCCAGCAGCCCAAGACAAGGGACGACGGAAGCTTTCTTT.

J is TRBJ2-7 and V is TRBV2; 7 positions agree with TRBD2. After removal of 3 bases from V and 0 bases from J, the junction contained 5 bases not matched to a gene. CDR1 SNHLY and CDR2 FYNNEI come from the germline V gene. The CDR3 consists of 15 residues. CDR3: CASSDGGVSSYEQYF. In nucleotides, the CDR3 is TGTGCCAGCAGTGATGGGGGGGTCAGCTCCTACGAGCAGTACTTC.